This paragraph covers one T cell receptor (beta chain) sequence. Its antigen remains unknown. The data were taken from a study of CD8+CD57+ T cells in acquired aplastic anemia. Deletions cut 1 base from V and 6 bases from J, with 10 bases between. Germline V CDR1 and CDR2: DFQATT, SNEGSKA (reference sequence). CDR3 length: 13 residues. It was genomic DNA that served as the template for profiling TCR beta VDJ and CDR3. TCRdb re-called the reads with MiXCR, one entry per CDR3 protein. The data hold roughly 420,000 distinct CDR3 sequences, with 65% to 75% observed a single time. General study findings and limits: CD8+ Simpson's diversity did not differ significantly between patients and controls.

This rearrangement joins TRBV20-1 to TRBJ2-1; TRBD1 might be the D (6 bases). This clonotype was sampled from a human donor in good health, serving as a control. Sequenced input: sorted CD4+, CD8+, or CD8+CD57+ T cells (not recorded which) from PBMCs. Here the CDR3 reads CSARVSGVNEQFF. The CDR3 DNA sequence: TGCAGTGCTAGAGTATCAGGGGTCAATGAGCAGTTCTTC.